This TCR beta chain was profiled in a study of CD8 T cells in ankylosing spondylitis. The germline CDR1 and CDR2 sequences are DFQATT and SNEGSKA (reference sequence). The germline V and J ends were trimmed by 6 bases and 4 bases, with 11 bases remaining between them. CDR3 length equals 12 residues. TCRdb called the 5' RACE reads again in MiXCR, with one record for every CDR3 protein. The table records 200,000 to 250,000 distinct CDR3 sequences, roughly 25% of them present only once. The study, taken as a whole, reports: Disease-linked clones were reportedly significantly enriched in matched ankylosing spondylitis synovial fluid. Blood from ankylosing spondylitis patients appeared to carry a characteristic roughly eight-variant TCR beta motif.

As for this clonotype: Its antigen remains unknown.

This rearrangement joins TRBV20-1 to TRBJ2-3; D assignment may be TRBD1 or TRBD2 (5 bases each). This clonotype was sampled from a male donor with ankylosing spondylitis or in good health (not recorded which). The sample taken for sequencing was blood, either unsorted or a sorted T cell fraction (not recorded which). The CDR3 nucleotides read TGCAGTGCGAGGGGACGGCCAGATACGCAGTATTTT. This translates into CSARGRPDTQYF.